There are a few counts of the clone carrying this T cell receptor (beta chain). The record originates from a study of beta chain features in type 1 diabetes. The CDR3 sequence is 14 residues long. V lost 6 bases and J lost 5; bases outside the gene matches: 7. Germline CDR1 reads MDHEN; CDR2 reads SYDVKM. Expressed TCRB transcripts were sequenced because the entire RNA isolate underwent reverse transcription. TCRdb's table, derived via immunoSEQ multiplex PCR, lists solely in-frame clones and lacks some. The data hold hundreds of thousands of clones, with approximately 10% observed a single time. The sequenced material came from naive CD4+ T cells from blood. The V and J genes are TRBV28 and TRBJ2-7, with 10 nucleotides matching TRBD1. The sequence derives from a woman aged 30 to 39 in good health. CDR3 loop: CASSPGGQGHEQYF. The CDR3 DNA reads TGTGCCAGCAGCCCAGGGGGACAGGGGCACGAGCAGTACTTC.